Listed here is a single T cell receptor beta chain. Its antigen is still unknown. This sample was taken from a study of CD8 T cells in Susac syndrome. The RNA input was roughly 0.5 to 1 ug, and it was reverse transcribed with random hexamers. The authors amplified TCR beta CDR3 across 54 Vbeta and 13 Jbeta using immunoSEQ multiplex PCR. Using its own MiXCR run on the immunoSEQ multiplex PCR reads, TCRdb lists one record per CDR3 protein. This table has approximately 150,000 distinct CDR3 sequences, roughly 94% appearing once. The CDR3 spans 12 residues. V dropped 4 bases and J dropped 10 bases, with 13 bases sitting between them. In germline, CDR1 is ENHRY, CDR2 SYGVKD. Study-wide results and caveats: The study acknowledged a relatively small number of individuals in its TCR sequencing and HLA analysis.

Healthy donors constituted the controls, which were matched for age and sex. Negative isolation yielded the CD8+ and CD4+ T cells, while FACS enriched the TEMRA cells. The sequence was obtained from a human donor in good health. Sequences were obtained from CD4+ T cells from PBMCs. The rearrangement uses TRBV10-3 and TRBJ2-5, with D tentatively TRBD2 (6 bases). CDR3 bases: TGTGCCATCAGTGGAACCCGGGACTTCCAGTACTTC. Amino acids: CAISGTRDFQYF.